The clone carrying this TCR beta chain showed up just a few times. Its antigen is currently unknown. This specimen belongs to a study of T cells in Graves' hyperthyroidism and ophthalmopathy. General study points: A 13 V-J signature model discriminated ophthalmopathy versus stable hyperthyroidism. Blood shared most expanded thyroid clonotypes above 0.001. It was a median approximately six months before onset that the model predicted ophthalmopathy.

Researchers amplified the TCR beta CDR3 regions from RNA transcripts. Primed by the HTBI set, a first-round RT-PCR was run on the TCR CDR3. From the multiplex PCR reads, TCRdb called clonotypes with MiXCR, one entry per CDR3 protein. The data show 650,000 to 800,000 distinct CDR3 sequences, roughly 45% seen once. Exclusion of patients followed from uncontrolled infection, other autoimmune disease, pregnancy or lactation. V dropped 4 bases and J dropped 7; count of bases not matched to a gene: 5. This CDR3 is built from 15 residues. The germline V gene has CDR1 SGDLS and CDR2 YYNGEE. The sample was peripheral blood or thyroid tissue (not recorded which). The receptor was isolated from an adult man with Graves' disease, either hyperthyroidism or ophthalmopathy (not recorded which). The chain couples TRBV9 to TRBJ1-6, with TRBD1 identical over 10 bases. The CDR3 DNA reads TGTGCCAGCAGCTCTGGGACAGGGGCAAATTCACCCCTCCACTTT. Translating gives CASSSGTGANSPLHF.